These 10 T cell receptor beta chains came from one sample sequenced in a study of blood T cells in healthy people across ages. Together with a sample-barcoded 5' primer, a J-beta primer mix was included in a second PCR lasting roughly 6 to 12 cycles. Using its own MiXCR run on the 5' RACE reads, TCRdb lists one record per CDR3 protein. This table has over 1,500,000 distinct CDR3 sequences, just under 50% appearing once. The specimen sequenced was blood. These receptors were taken from a woman in her 40s in good health.

This clonotype was counted only a few times. The rearrangement links TRBV10-3 to TRBJ2-5; 7 bases align to TRBD1. The V and J ends lost 0 bases and 7 bases, in that order; junction bases with no gene match: 20. Germline assignment: CDR1 ENHRY and CDR2 SYGVKD. The CDR3 has 19 residues. This CDR3 reads CAISESTQATGSTYGTQYF. As DNA, the CDR3 is TGTGCCATCAGTGAGTCGACTCAAGCGACAGGGTCCACATATGGGACCCAGTACTTC.

This clonotype was observed a few times. The rearrangement joins TRBV4-3 to TRBJ1-2, with 7 positions matching TRBD1. Unmatched junction bases numbered 6, after V lost 4 bases and J lost 4 bases. Germline CDR1 LGHNA, CDR2 YSLEER. The CDR3 runs to 14 residues. The CDR3 reads CASSRQGSGYGYTF. DNA for the CDR3: TGCGCCAGCAGCCGACAGGGAAGCGGCTATGGCTACACCTTC.

This clonotype has just a few counts. This rearrangement joins TRBV20-1 to TRBJ2-3, with D perhaps matching TRBD1 or TRBD2 (5 bases each). V shed 6 bases and J shed 5 bases, with 18 bases lying between them. The CDR3 sequence is 14 residues long. Germline CDR1 and CDR2: DFQATT and SNEGSKA (reference sequence). CDR3 loop: CSATGTLVGDTQYF. As DNA, the CDR3 is TGCAGTGCCACCGGGACCCTGGTTGGAGATACGCAGTATTTT.

CDR3 DNA: TGCGCCAGCAGCCAAGATCCGCTAGCGGGGGGGCGAGAGACCCAGTACTTC. It is translated as CASSQDPLAGGRETQYF. This chain uses TRBV4-1 with TRBJ2-5; 12 nucleotides match TRBD2. V was clipped by 0 bases and J by 4 bases; unmatched bases: 6. The length of the CDR3 is 17 residues. CDR1 and CDR2 (germline): MGHRA, YSYEKL.

Note on this clonotype: One end of the junction is discordant with germline, which a read error may explain. The chain couples TRBV7-9 to TRBJ2-7, with 9 bases identical to TRBD2. The length of the CDR3 is 14 residues. Germline loops: CDR1 SEHNR, CDR2 FQNEAQ (reference sequence). The CDR3 nucleotides are TGTGCCAGCAGCATAGCGGGGGATTCCTACGAGCAGTACTTC. It encodes CASSIAGDSYEQYF.

This clonotype was observed a few times. The chain carries TRBV7-2 and TRBJ2-5; TRBD2 matches at 9 bases. The CDR3 covers 19 residues. The germline V gene encodes CDR1 SGHTA and CDR2 FQGNSA. V lost 5 bases to trimming and J lost 0 bases; unmatched junction nucleotides: 16. As DNA, the CDR3 is TGTGCCAGCAGCCTGAGGCGGGGGGGCTCCCGCCCGAACCAAGAGACCCAGTACTTC. It codes for CASSLRRGGSRPNQETQYF.

V gene TRBV29-1 combines with J gene TRBJ1-4, with 9 bases matching TRBD1. This CDR3 contains 15 residues. V was pared by 6 bases and J by 7 bases, with 12 bases of the junction left unmatched. Looked up from germline, CDR1 is SQVTM and CDR2 is ANQGSEA. CDR3 nucleotides: TGCAGCGTCCACCGCCTGGACAGGGGAAGTGAAAAACTGTTTTTT. Translated, it gives CSVHRLDRGSEKLFF.

This clonotype has a handful of counts. V is TRBV4-2 and J is TRBJ2-3; 15 nucleotides agree with TRBD2. The V gene's germline CDR1 is LGHNA and CDR2 YNFKEQ. The length of the CDR3 is 21 residues. V dropped 1 base and J dropped 3; count of bases not matched to a gene: 14. The chain's CDR3 is CASSQAPRTSGGAVETDTQYF. The CDR3 DNA reads as TGTGCCAGCAGCCAAGCTCCTAGGACTAGCGGGGGGGCCGTTGAAACAGATACGCAGTATTTT.

The CDR3 region has the DNA TGTGCCAGCAGCCAAGTTAGCGGGGGGCCGTCAGGAATAGCCAAAAACATTCAGTACTTC. It translates to CASSQVSGGPSGIAKNIQYF. The V gene is TRBV3-1, the J gene TRBJ2-4; 10 bases fit TRBD2. Germline loops: CDR1 LGHDT, CDR2 YNNKEL (reference sequence). CDR3 length: 20 amino acids. V shed 1 base, J shed 0 bases, and the junction held 12 bases outside the gene matches.

Turning to this clonotype: A read error may explain this, as a much larger clone is one base away. The chain couples TRBV6-2 or TRBV6-3 to TRBJ1-2; 9 nucleotides agree with TRBD1. This CDR3 has 13 amino acids. Germline lookup yields CDR1 MNHEY and CDR2 SVGEGT. CDR3 DNA: TGTGCCGGCAGCCGGGACAGGGTCTATGGCTACACCTTC. Its protein product is CAGSRDRVYGYTF.